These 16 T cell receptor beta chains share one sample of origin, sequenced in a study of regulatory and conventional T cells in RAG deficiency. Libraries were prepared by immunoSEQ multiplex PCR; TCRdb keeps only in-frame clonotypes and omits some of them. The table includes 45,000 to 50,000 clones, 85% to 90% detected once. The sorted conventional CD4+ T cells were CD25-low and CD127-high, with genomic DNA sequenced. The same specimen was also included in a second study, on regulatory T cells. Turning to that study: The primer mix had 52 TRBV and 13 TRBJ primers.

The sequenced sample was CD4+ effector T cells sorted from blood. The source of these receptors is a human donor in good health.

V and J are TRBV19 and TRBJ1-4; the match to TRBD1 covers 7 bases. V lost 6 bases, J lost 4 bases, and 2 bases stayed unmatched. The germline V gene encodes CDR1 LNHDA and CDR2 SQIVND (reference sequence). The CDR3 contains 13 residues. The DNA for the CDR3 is TGTGCCAGTAGGACAGGGATTAATGAAAAACTGTTTTTT. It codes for CASRTGINEKLFF.

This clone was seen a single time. The DNA of the CDR3 is TGTGCCAGCAGCACAAGGCTGGGGAGCGATGAGCAGTTCTTC. Protein product: CASSTRLGSDEQFF. The chain couples TRBV11-3 to TRBJ2-1; weak D call: TRBD2 (5 bases). Germline CDR1 SGHNT, CDR2 YENEEA. The CDR3 runs to 14 residues. V lost 5 bases, J lost 8 bases, and 16 bases lay in between.

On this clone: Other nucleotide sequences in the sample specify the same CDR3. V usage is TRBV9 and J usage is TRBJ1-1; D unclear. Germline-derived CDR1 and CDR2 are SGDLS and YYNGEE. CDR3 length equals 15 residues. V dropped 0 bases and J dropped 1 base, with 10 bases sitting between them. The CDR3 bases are TGTGCCAGCAGCGTAGGGGTAGGAACGAACACTGAAGCTTTCTTT. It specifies CASSVGVGTNTEAFF.

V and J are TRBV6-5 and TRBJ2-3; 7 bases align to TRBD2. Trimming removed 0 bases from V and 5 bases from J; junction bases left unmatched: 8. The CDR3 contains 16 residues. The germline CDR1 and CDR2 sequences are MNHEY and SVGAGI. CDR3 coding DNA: TGTGCCAGCAGTTACTCCAGCGGGGCACCTTTAGATACGCAGTATTTT. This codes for CASSYSSGAPLDTQYF.

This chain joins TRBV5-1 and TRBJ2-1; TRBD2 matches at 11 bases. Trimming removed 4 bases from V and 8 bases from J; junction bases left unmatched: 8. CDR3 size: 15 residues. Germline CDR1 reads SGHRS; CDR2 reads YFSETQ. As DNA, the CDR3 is TGCGCCAGCAGCATTAGCGGGGGGGAGAACTATGAGCAGTTCTTC. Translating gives CASSISGGENYEQFF.

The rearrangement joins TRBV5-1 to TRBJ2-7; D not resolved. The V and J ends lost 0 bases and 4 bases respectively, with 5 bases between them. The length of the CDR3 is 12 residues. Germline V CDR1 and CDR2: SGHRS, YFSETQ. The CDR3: CASSLDEYEQYF. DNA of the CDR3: TGCGCCAGCAGCTTGGATGAATACGAGCAGTACTTC.

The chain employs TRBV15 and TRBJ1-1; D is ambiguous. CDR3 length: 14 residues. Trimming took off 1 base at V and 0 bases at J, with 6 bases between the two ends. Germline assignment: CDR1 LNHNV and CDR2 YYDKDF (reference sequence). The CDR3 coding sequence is TGTGCCACCAGCAGAGTCGAGGTGAACACTGAAGCTTTCTTT. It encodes CATSRVEVNTEAFF.

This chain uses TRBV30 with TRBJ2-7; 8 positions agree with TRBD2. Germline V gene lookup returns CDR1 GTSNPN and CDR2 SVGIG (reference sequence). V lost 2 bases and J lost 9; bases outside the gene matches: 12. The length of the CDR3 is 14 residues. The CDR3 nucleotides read TGTGCCTGGAGTCTGGTAGCGGGACCCTATGGGCAGTACTTC. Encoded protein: CAWSLVAGPYGQYF.

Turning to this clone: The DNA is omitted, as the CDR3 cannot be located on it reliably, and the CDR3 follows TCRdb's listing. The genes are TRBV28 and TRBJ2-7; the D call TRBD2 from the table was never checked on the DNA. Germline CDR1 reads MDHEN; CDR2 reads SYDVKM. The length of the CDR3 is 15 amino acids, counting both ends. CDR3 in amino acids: CASTPSGRDRREQYF.

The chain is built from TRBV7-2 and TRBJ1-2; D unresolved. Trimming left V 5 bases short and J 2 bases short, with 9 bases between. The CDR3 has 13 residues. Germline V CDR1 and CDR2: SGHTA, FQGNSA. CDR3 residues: CASSEGRNYGYTF. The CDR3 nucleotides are TGTGCCAGCAGCGAGGGTCGCAACTATGGCTACACCTTC.

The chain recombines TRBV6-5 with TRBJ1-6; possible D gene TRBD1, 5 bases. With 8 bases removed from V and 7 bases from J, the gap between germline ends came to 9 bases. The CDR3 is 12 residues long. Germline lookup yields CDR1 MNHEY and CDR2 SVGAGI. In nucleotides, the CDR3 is TGTGCCAGCCGACAGCCAAATTCACCCCTCCACTTT. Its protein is CASRQPNSPLHF.

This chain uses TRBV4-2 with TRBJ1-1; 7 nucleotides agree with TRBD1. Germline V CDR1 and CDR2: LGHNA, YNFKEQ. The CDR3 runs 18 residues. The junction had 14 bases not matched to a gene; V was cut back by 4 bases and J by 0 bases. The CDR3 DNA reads TGTGCCAGCAGCCGCGATTATGGGACAGATTTGATGAACACTGAAGCTTTCTTT. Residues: CASSRDYGTDLMNTEAFF.

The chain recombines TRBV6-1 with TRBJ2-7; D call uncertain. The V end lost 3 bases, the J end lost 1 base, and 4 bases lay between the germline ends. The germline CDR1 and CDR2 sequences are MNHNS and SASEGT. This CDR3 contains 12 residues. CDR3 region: CASSDISYEQYF. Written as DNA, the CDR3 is TGTGCCAGCAGTGACATTTCCTACGAGCAGTACTTC.

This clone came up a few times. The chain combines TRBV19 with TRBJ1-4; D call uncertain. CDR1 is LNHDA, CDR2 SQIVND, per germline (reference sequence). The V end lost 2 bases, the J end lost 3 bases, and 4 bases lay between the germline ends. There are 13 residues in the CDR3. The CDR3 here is CASSIQANEKLFF. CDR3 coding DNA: TGTGCCAGTAGTATACAGGCTAATGAAAAACTGTTTTTT.

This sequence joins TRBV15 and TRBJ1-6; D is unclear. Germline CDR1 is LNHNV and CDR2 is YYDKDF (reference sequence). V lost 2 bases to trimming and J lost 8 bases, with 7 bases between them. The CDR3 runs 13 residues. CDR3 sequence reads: CATSRSTYSPLHF. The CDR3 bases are TGTGCCACCAGCAGATCTACATATTCACCCCTCCACTTT.

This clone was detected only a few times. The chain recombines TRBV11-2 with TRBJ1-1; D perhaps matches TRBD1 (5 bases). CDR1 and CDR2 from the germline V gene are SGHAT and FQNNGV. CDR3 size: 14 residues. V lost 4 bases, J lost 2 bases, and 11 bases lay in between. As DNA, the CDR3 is TGTGCCAGCAGCTCGCCGACAGTTAACACTGAAGCTTTCTTT. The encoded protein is CASSSPTVNTEAFF. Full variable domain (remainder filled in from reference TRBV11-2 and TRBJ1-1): EAGVAQSPRYKIIEKRQSVAFWCNPISGHATLYWYQQILGQGPKLLIQFQNNGVVDDSQLPKDRFSAERLKGVDSTLKIQPAKLEDSAVYLCASSSPTVNTEAFFGQGTRLTVV.